The sequence of this T cell receptor beta chain was determined in a study of cytomegalovirus exposure and HLA in healthy donors. Primers for the PCR totalled 60 Vbeta and 13 Jbeta. The data were produced by immunoSEQ multiplex PCR, yet TCRdb's version contains in-frame clones alone and is incomplete. The sample contains some 110,000 clones, under 70% of which appear only once. The origin of this receptor is a young man in good health and CMV-seropositive. The sample taken for sequencing was PBMCs.

The CDR3 loop reads CSVQALGPLTEQFF. CDR3 DNA sequence: TGCAGCGTTCAAGCATTGGGCCCCCTTACTGAGCAGTTCTTC. This chain uses TRBV29-1 with TRBJ2-1, with D unclear. The V gene lost 5 bases and the J gene lost 9 bases, with 20 bases spanning the gap. CDR1 SQVTM and CDR2 ANQGSEA come from the germline V gene. This CDR3 region has 14 residues.